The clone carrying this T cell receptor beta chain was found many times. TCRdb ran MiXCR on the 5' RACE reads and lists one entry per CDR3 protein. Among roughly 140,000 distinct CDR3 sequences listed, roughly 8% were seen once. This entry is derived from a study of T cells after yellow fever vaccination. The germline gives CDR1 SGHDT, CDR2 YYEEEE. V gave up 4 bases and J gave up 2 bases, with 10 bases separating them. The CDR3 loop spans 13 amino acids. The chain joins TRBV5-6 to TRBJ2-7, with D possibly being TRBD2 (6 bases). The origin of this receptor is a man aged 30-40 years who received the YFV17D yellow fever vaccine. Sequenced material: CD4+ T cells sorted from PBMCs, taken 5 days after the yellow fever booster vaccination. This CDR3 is CASSPGLPYEQYF. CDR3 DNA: TGTGCCAGCAGCCCTGGACTACCCTACGAGCAGTACTTC.